The rows below give T cell receptor beta chains drawn from one sample of a study of blood T cell repertoires in COVID-19. The data were produced by immunoSEQ multiplex PCR, yet TCRdb's version contains in-frame clones alone and is incomplete. The data contain approximately 130,000 clones, around 85% of them singletons. The sequenced material came from peripheral blood. These receptors were obtained from a woman aged 45-59 years who had recovered from COVID-19. CDR3s include the opening cysteine and the closing phenylalanine or tryptophan. D genes are given only for firm matches. Clone size is not always given. Where it is, it says once, few, many or a class for expanded clones.

abundance,v_gene,d_gene,j_gene,CDR3nt,CDR3aa
few,TRBV5-6,-,TRBJ1-3,TGTGCCAGCAGCTTTACAGTCGGTCCTCCCGCGGGTGGAAACACCATATATTTT,CASSFTVGPPAGGNTIYF
-,TRBV12-3/TRBV12-4,-,TRBJ1-3,TGTGCCAGCAGTTCCGGAGCTGGAAACACCATATATTTT,CASSSGAGNTIYF
-,TRBV18,-,TRBJ2-1,TGTGCCAGCTCCCCGGTGGACAATGAGCAGTTCTTC,CASSPVDNEQFF
once,TRBV5-1,TRBD1,TRBJ2-7,TGCGCCAGCAGCTTGGCCAGGACAGGGGCGGTAGAGCAGTACTTC,CASSLARTGAVEQYF
-,TRBV7-8,-,TRBJ1-3,TGTGCCAGCAGCTTACCGGGAGCCGGAAACACCATATATTTT,CASSLPGAGNTIYF
-,TRBV12-3/TRBV12-4,TRBD2,TRBJ2-7,TGTGCCAGCAGGAGAGGGACTAGTCACAAGCAGTACTTC,CASRRGTSHKQYF
-,TRBV5-4,-,TRBJ2-5,TGTGCCAGCAGCTTGGAAACAAAGAAAGAGACCCAGTACTTC,CASSLETKKETQYF
-,TRBV12-5,TRBD1,TRBJ2-7,TGTGCTAGTGGTTCCGCGACAGGGGTAGTCTACGAGCAGTACTTC,CASGSATGVVYEQYF
-,TRBV24-1,TRBD1,TRBJ2-5,TGTGCCACCAGTGATTCTCGTACAGGGGGCCAAGAGACCCAGTACTTC,CATSDSRTGGQETQYF
-,TRBV25-1,TRBD1,TRBJ2-1,TGTGCCAGCAGTGAAGTAGGGGGCACGGGTAATGAGCAGTTCTTC,CASSEVGGTGNEQFF
-,TRBV27,-,TRBJ2-6,TGTGCCAGCAGGGCTTCTGGGGCCAACGTCCTGACTTTC,CASRASGANVLTF
few,TRBV10-1,TRBD2,TRBJ2-7,TGCGCCAGCAGTGCCTGGGGGACTAGCGGTCCCTACGAGCAGTACTTC,CASSAWGTSGPYEQYF
once,TRBV18,-,TRBJ1-2,TGTGCCAGCTCACCCTCCGGCGGTCCGGGGGGCTACACCTTC,CASSPSGGPGGYTF
-,TRBV19,-,TRBJ1-1,TGTGCCAGTATAAAGGAGGGCGGGGGTGGCACTGAAGCTTTCTTT,CASIKEGGGGTEAFF
-,TRBV2,TRBD2,TRBJ2-2,TGTGCCAGCACCCTACGGGGGGGCGACACCGGGGAGCTGTTTTTT,CASTLRGGDTGELFF